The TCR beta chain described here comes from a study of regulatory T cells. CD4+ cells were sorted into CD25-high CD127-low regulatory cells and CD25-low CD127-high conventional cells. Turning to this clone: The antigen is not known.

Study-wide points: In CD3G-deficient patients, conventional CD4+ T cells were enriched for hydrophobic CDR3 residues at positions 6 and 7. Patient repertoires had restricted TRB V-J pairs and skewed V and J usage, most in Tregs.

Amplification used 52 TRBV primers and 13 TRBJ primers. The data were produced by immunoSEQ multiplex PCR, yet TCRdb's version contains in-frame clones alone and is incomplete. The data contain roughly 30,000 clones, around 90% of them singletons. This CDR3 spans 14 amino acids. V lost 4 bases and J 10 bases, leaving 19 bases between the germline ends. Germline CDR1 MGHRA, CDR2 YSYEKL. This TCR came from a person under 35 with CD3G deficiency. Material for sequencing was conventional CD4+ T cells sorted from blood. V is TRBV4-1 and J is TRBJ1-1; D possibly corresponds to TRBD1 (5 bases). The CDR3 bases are TGCGCCAGCAGCCCATTTGGACACCCTGGGGGAGCTTTCTTT. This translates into CASSPFGHPGGAFF.